This T cell receptor (beta chain) was recorded in a study of cytomegalovirus exposure and HLA in healthy donors. Study-wide background: Among several hundred genotyped donors, about 80% fell in the Caucasian-associated ancestry cluster.

Study-wide points: Most TCR beta V segments were productive about 87% or about 30% of the time in an earlier analysis. Researchers reportedly found TCR beta sequences accurately predicted most subjects' HLA-A and HLA-B alleles.

This CDR3 has 13 residues. The V end was cut by 2 bases, the J end by 8 bases, with 12 bases between. Per the germline V gene, CDR1 is MNHNS and CDR2 is SASEGT. As regards this clone: Its specificity is not known.

The PCR employed 60 Vbeta primers together with 13 Jbeta primers. Here immunoSEQ multiplex PCR was the method, and the copy in TCRdb shows in-frame clones only, minus some. This table lists about 150,000 clones. The gene calls are TRBV6-1 and TRBJ1-1, with TRBD1 as a possible D gene (5 bases). Material for sequencing was PBMCs. The origin of this receptor is a young man in good health and CMV-seronegative. CDR3 DNA sequence: TGTGCCAGCAGTGAATCAGGCCGGGGGGAAGCTTTCTTT. This codes for CASSESGRGEAFF.